This T cell receptor beta chain stems from a study of T cells in Graves' hyperthyroidism and ophthalmopathy (dated by TCRdb to between 2018 and 2021). As for the study more broadly: Peripheral blood was sampled at the time of initial diagnosis, prior to any treatment. To identify distinguishing TCR V-J signatures, a discovery cohort of 90 to 100 patients was used, comprising 40 to 45 with Graves' ophthalmopathy and around 57 with stable Graves' hyperthyroidism. Prospective prediction of ophthalmopathy was tested in an independent validation cohort of approximately 19 hyperthyroidism patients and roughly 16 patients who later progressed to ophthalmopathy. The 95 to 100 discovery patients were divided at random into training and test sets in a 7:3 ratio. In addition, the study compared T-cell repertoires in thyroid tissue and in blood from five or six Graves' hyperthyroidism patients. After blood sampling, hyperthyroidism patients were treated with methimazole at a starting dose of 30 mg daily, and ophthalmopathy patients were treated with high-dose intravenous methylprednisolone. According to the paper, TCR Vbeta CDR3 sequencing was carried out on some 140 peripheral blood samples, which came from under 50 ophthalmopathy, roughly 75 hyperthyroidism and roughly 17 progressor patients. What the study reported, not specific to this receptor: No statistical method was used to fix the sample size in advance, and group allocation was not hidden from the investigators. Most expanded thyroid clonotypes (frequency above 0.001) were also detected in blood, a finding suggesting that blood repertoires may reflect thyroid immune responses. In cross-validation, a model built on a 13 V-J signature told ophthalmopathy apart from stable hyperthyroidism with approximately 90% sensitivity and about 81% specificity, and in testing the same model reached 80%/75%. In validation, the model predicted progression to ophthalmopathy with 65% to 71% sensitivity and less than 75% specificity, a median of roughly seven months before onset.

Turning to this clonotype: This receptor's antigen is unknown. No much larger clonotype is one base removed from it; base qualities were not supplied.

Graves' hyperthyroidism was defined as stable when no progression to ophthalmopathy occurred over 18 months of follow-up. The hyperthyroidism patients were between 18 and 65 years old and newly diagnosed, with a disease duration of less than 2 months. Any patient with an uncontrolled infection, another autoimmune disease, pregnancy or lactation was excluded. Diagnoses were established on the basis of clinical symptoms, serum thyroxine and TRAb, thyroid ultrasound, and orbital computed tomography. PBMCs were isolated from about 10 ml of fresh peripheral blood by Ficoll-Paque density gradient centrifugation. Trizol reagent was used to extract total RNA, and RNA quality was then checked on an Agilent 2100 Bioanalyzer. V lost 6 bases and J lost 3 bases, and the count of bases not matched to a germline gene is 15. The CDR3 sequence holds 19 residues, the cysteine and phenylalanine included. Just CDR3 DNA is preserved here, 57 bases in frame from base 1. CDR1 and CDR2, looked up from the germline V gene, are MNHEY and SVGEGT.

The TCR beta CDR3 regions were amplified from RNA transcripts. A first-round RT-PCR of the TCR CDR3 used the HTBI primer set with the Qiagen OneStep RT-PCR kit. Libraries were constructed in a second round of multiplex PCR, after which size selection and purification were carried out. Paired-end sequencing of the libraries was performed with 100 bp reads on an Illumina HiSeq2000. Concerning the study's data processing: Raw data were processed with SOAPnuke, discarding reads with adapters, uncalled bases, mean Phred below 15, or no exact constant-primer or identifier match. COPE v1.2.5 was used to merge high-quality paired reads, and clonotypes were defined as unique nucleotide sequences. MiTCR v1.1 was used to align the clonotypes against IMGT TRBV, TRBD and TRBJ reference segments. The analysis was restricted to V-J combinations with a frequency above 0.0001, which together covered 99.2% of the repertoires. The TCS score was defined as F50 (clonal expansion) divided by E x V (chaos), with BLOSUM62-based TCRdist calculated between CDR3 peptides within each V-J. Welch's t-statistics and random forest reduced some 510 V-J features to roughly 13, which were used in a naive Bayes classifier (R e1071). In TCRdb, the public reads were trimmed at Q25 with fastp and aligned with MiXCR, with productive beta chains retained. Duplicate CDR3 protein sequences are folded into a single record with the most common DNA and genes. Here the V and J calls rest on TCRdb's processing, not on the authors' analysis. In this sample the table shows 500,000 to 750,000 distinct CDR3 sequences, 15% to 18% of which occur a single time. The ten largest make up about 7% of the sample.

The chain employs TRBV6-2 or TRBV6-3 and TRBJ2-1; 12 bases in between match TRBD2. The TCR was taken from a woman in her thirties with Graves' hyperthyroidism. The material sequenced was blood. In nucleotides, the sequence is TGTGCCAGCAGACCGGGACTAGCGGGCCCCAGCCCTTACTACAATGAGCAGTTCTTC. Its product reads: CASRPGLAGPSPYYNEQFF.